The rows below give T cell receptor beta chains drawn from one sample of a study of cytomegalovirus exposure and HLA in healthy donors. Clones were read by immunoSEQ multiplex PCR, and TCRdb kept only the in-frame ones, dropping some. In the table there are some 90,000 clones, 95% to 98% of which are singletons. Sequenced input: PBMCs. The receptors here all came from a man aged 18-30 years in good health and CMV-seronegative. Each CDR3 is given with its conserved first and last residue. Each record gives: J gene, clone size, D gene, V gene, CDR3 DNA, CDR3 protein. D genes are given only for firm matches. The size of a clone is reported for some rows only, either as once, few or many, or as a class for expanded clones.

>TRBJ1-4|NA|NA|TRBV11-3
TGTGCCAGCACCCCTAAGCTGCTTAATGAAAAACTGTTTTTT
CASTPKLLNEKLFF
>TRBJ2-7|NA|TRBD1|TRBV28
TGTGCCACAAAGTGGACAGGGCCCTACGAGCAGTACTTC
CATKWTGPYEQYF
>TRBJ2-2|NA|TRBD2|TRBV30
TGTGCCTGGAGGGCTAGCGGGAGCACCGGGGAGCTGTTTTTT
CAWRASGSTGELFF
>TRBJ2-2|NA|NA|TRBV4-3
TGCGCCAGCAGCCCAGGGAAGAACACCGGGGAGCTGTTTTTT
CASSPGKNTGELFF
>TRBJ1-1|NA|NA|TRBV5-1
TGCGCCAGCAGCTCGGGCCGTGGACAGTCGAACACTGAAGCTTTCTTT
CASSSGRGQSNTEAFF
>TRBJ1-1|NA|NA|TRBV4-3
TGCGCCAGCAGCCAAGAAGCCCTTTTGAACACTGAAGCTTTCTTT
CASSQEALLNTEAFF
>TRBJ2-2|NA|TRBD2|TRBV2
TGTGCCAGCAGAAAGGGACTAGCGGGTAGAAACACCGGGGAGCTGTTTTTT
CASRKGLAGRNTGELFF
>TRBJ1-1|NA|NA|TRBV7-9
TGTGCCAGCAGTCCCCAGGGTAGGGACACTGAAGCTTTCTTT
CASSPQGRDTEAFF
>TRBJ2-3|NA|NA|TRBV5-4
TGTGCCAGCAGCTTGACCACCAGAACAGATACGCAGTATTTT
CASSLTTRTDTQYF
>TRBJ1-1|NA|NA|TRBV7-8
TGTGCCAGCAGCTCGTACCGGACATCCAACACTGAAGCTTTCTTT
CASSSYRTSNTEAFF
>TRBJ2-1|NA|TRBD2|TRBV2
TGTGCCAGCATCGGACTAGCGGGAGTTGGCGGCCCTTACAATGAGCAGTTCTTC
CASIGLAGVGGPYNEQFF
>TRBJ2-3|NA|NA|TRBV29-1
TGCAGCGTTGCTGGGCCGGGGATGGCAGATACGCAGTATTTT
CSVAGPGMADTQYF
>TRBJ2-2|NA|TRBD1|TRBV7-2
TGTGCCAGCAGCTCAGGGACAGGTACTCGGTTTTTT
CASSSGTGTRFF
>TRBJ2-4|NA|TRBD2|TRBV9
TGTGCCAGCAGCGTAGGACTAGCGGGAAGACCCAAAAACATTCAGTACTTC
CASSVGLAGRPKNIQYF
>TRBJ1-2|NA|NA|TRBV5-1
TGCGCCAGCAGCTTTGAGAACTATGGCTACACCTTC
CASSFENYGYTF
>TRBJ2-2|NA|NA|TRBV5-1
TGCGCCAGCAGCTTGATTTCAGGGGCCCACACCGGGGAGCTGTTTTTT
CASSLISGAHTGELFF
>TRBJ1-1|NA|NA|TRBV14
TGTGCCAGCAGCCTCCGACGGGGGTACACTGAAGCTTTCTTT
CASSLRRGYTEAFF
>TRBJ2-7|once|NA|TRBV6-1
TGTGCCAGCAGGATTCGCTCAGGGGACTACGAGCAGTACTTC
CASRIRSGDYEQYF
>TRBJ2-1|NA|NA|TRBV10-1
TGCGCCAGCAGTTTGGATGGGTCGCTAGGCAGACCGTTCAATGAGCAGTTCTTC
CASSLDGSLGRPFNEQFF
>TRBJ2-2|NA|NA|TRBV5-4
TGTGCCAGCAGCTCGTCCGGGACTCTTACCGGGGAGCTGTTTTTT
CASSSSGTLTGELFF
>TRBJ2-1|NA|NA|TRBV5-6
TGTGCCAGCAGCTCTTATCTCCATGAGCAGTTCTTC
CASSSYLHEQFF
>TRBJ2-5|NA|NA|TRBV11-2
TGTGCCAGCAGAACAGGGAAGGAAGAGACCCAGTACTTC
CASRTGKEETQYF
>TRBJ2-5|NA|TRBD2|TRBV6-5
TGTGCCAGCAGCCCCCCAGCGGGAGGGCCTCAGACCCAGTACTTC
CASSPPAGGPQTQYF
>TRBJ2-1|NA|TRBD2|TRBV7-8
TGTGCCAGCAGCTTAGTGACTAGCAGGGAGGAAGAGCAGTTCTTC
CASSLVTSREEEQFF
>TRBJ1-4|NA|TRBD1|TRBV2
TGTGCCAGTGAACGGGACAGGGGGCTAGAAAAACTGTTTTTT
CASERDRGLEKLFF
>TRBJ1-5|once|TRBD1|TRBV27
TGTGCCAGCAGACGGACAGGGGCCCTTCTCAATCAGCCCCAGCATTTT
CASRRTGALLNQPQHF
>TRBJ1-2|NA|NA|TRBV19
TGTGCCAGTAGTATAAAGACAGGTGTGGTCTATGGCTACACCTTC
CASSIKTGVVYGYTF
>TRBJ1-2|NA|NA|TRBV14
TGTGCCAGCAGCCAAGTTCAGGGAGGGTCTCTCGGCTACACCTTC
CASSQVQGGSLGYTF
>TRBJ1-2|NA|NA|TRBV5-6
TGTGCCAGCAGCTTGCGGACAAACTATGGCTACACCTTC
CASSLRTNYGYTF
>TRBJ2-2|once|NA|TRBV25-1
TGTGCCAGCAGTGGAATAGGGTGGGGGGCCGGGGAGCTGTTTTTT
CASSGIGWGAGELFF
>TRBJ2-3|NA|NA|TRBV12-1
TGTGCCAGCAGCCCGACGGGACTAGCGGGACAAATTCCTAGCACAGATACGCAGTATTTT
CASSPTGLAGQIPSTDTQYF
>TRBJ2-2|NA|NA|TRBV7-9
TGTGCCAGCAGCTCTACCCTAGGCCATGGAGGGGTGAACACCGGGGAGCTGTTTTTT
CASSSTLGHGGVNTGELFF
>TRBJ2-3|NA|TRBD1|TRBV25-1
TGTGCCAGCAGTGAATACAGGGGGACAGATACGCAGTATTTT
CASSEYRGTDTQYF
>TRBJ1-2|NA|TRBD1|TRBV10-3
TGTGCCACCATAGACAGGGGCTCCGGCTACACCTTC
CATIDRGSGYTF
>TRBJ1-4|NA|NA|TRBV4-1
TGCGCCAGCAGCCAACCTAGGGGCAAGGCTAATGAAAAACTGTTTTTT
CASSQPRGKANEKLFF